A selection of T cell receptor beta chains follows, all from one sample in a study of blood T cell repertoires in COVID-19. Clones were read by immunoSEQ multiplex PCR, and TCRdb kept only the in-frame ones, dropping some. The sample lists a few hundred thousand clones; 70% to 90% were seen once. Sequencing was done on a sample of PBMCs or T cells enriched from blood (not recorded which). Receptors originate from a man under 40 who had recovered from COVID-19. Both conserved end residues are part of each CDR3. The D gene is left open where the match is weak. A clone size is listed for some rows: how often the clone was seen (once, few, many), or a class if it is expanded.

NA	TRBV7-9	NA	TRBJ2-7	TGTGCCAGCAGCTTAGCGGCCAGATCCTACGAGCAGTACTTC	CASSLAARSYEQYF
NA	TRBV6-5	NA	TRBJ1-1	TGTGCCAGCACCCCCGCGGGTGGGGCTGAAGCTTTCTTT	CASTPAGGAEAFF
TRBD1	TRBV7-9	NA	TRBJ1-1	TGTGCCAGCAGCTTAGCTAGGGGGCGCGATGAAGCTTTCTTT	CASSLARGRDEAFF
TRBD2	TRBV6-1	NA	TRBJ2-3	TGTGCCAGCAGTGAAAGAAGCGGGGGGGCCGGGGATACGCAGTATTTT	CASSERSGGAGDTQYF
NA	TRBV5-1	NA	TRBJ2-6	TGCGCCAGCAGCTTTCAGAACCCCTCCTCTGGGGCCAACGTCCTGACTTTC	CASSFQNPSSGANVLTF
TRBD1	TRBV27	NA	TRBJ1-5	TGTGCCAGCAGAGAAACGACAGGGACAAGCCAGCCCCAGCATTTT	CASRETTGTSQPQHF
TRBD1	TRBV9	NA	TRBJ1-4	TGTGCCAGCAGCTTCACAGGGGGTAATGAAAAACTGTTTTTT	CASSFTGGNEKLFF
NA	TRBV6-6	NA	TRBJ1-2	TGTGCCAGCAGTTACATAACCCAGGGCGAGAACACCTTC	CASSYITQGENTF
NA	TRBV7-9	NA	TRBJ2-1	TGTGCCAGCAACCGGTACAATGAGCAGTTCTTC	CASNRYNEQFF
TRBD1	TRBV6-5	once	TRBJ1-2	TGTGCCAGCAGTTCCACCGGGACAGGGTATGGCTACACCTTC	CASSSTGTGYGYTF
TRBD2	TRBV5-1	NA	TRBJ2-3	TGCGCCAGCAGTATGGTGCCCGGTAGCGGGGGTCAGTATTTT	CASSMVPGSGGQYF
NA	TRBV24-1	NA	TRBJ2-2	TGTGCCACCAGTGATCCACAGGGAGGGAGGACGAACACCGGGGAGCTGTTTTTT	CATSDPQGGRTNTGELFF
TRBD1	TRBV6-5	NA	TRBJ1-1	TGTGCCAGCAGACTAAGGACAGGGTGGGACACTGAAGCTTTCTTT	CASRLRTGWDTEAFF
NA	TRBV6-7	NA	TRBJ2-2	TGTGCCAGCAGTTACTGGCGGGTATACACCGGGGAGCTGTTTTTT	CASSYWRVYTGELFF
NA	TRBV5-5	NA	TRBJ1-1	TGTGCCAGCAGCATCGCCGGGAGAGGGAACACTGAAGCTTTCTTT	CASSIAGRGNTEAFF
TRBD1	TRBV19	NA	TRBJ1-5	TGTGCCACCCGATCCGGGACAGGGGACATTGGCAATCAGCCCCAGCATTTT	CATRSGTGDIGNQPQHF
TRBD1	TRBV6-1	NA	TRBJ1-2	TGTGCCAGCAGTGACCGACAGGGGCGGGGTCTTAACTATGGCTACACCTTC	CASSDRQGRGLNYGYTF
TRBD2	TRBV5-1	NA	TRBJ2-3	TGCGCCAGCAGCTTTCTAGCGGGAGGGTCGGATACGCAGTATTTT	CASSFLAGGSDTQYF
TRBD1	TRBV11-2	NA	TRBJ2-1	TGTGCCAGCAGCTTAGGGAGGACAGGGGGTGAGCAGTTCTTC	CASSLGRTGGEQFF
TRBD2	TRBV4-1	NA	TRBJ2-5	TGCGCCAGCAGCTCGCCCAGGACTAGCGGGAGAGGAGAGACCCAGTACTTC	CASSSPRTSGRGETQYF
TRBD2	TRBV29-1	NA	TRBJ2-2	TGCAGCGTTGGCAGGACTAGCGGCACCGGGGAGCTGTTTTTT	CSVGRTSGTGELFF
NA	TRBV18	NA	TRBJ2-7	TGTGCCAGCTCACCTAGGATCCTGGTTCTGGGCTATGGCGAGCAGTACTTC	CASSPRILVLGYGEQYF
TRBD2	TRBV11-3	once	TRBJ2-1	TGTGCCAGCAGCTTAGAGGGACTAGCGGGGGCCGACAATGAGCAGTTCTTC	CASSLEGLAGADNEQFF
NA	TRBV16	NA	TRBJ1-1	TGTGCCAGCAGCGAATTTCAGACAGGGAACACTGAAGCTTTCTTT	CASSEFQTGNTEAFF
NA	TRBV18	NA	TRBJ1-1	TGTGCCAGCTCACCAAACACAGGTGAAAACACTGAAGCTTTCTTT	CASSPNTGENTEAFF
NA	TRBV7-9	NA	TRBJ2-5	TGTGCCAGCAGCTCCTCAATTGCTAAAGTGCAAGAGACCCAGTACTTC	CASSSSIAKVQETQYF
NA	TRBV5-4	NA	TRBJ1-1	TGTGCCAGCAGCCCTGGGGGGGGAGAAGCTTTCTTT	CASSPGGGEAFF
NA	TRBV11-2	NA	TRBJ1-1	TGTGCCAGCAGCTTAGAAAGGAGGTCCACTGAAGCTTTCTTT	CASSLERRSTEAFF
TRBD1	TRBV7-7	few	TRBJ2-7	TGTGCTAGCAGCATGGGACAGGGTGGCTCCTACGAGCAGTACTTC	CASSMGQGGSYEQYF
TRBD2	TRBV28	NA	TRBJ2-5	TGTGCCAGCACCTCCGGGGGGGGAGAAGAGACCCAGTACTTC	CASTSGGGEETQYF
NA	TRBV11-3	NA	TRBJ1-2	TGTGCCAGCAGCTTAGGATGGGCCCGAACTGGCTACACCTTC	CASSLGWARTGYTF
TRBD1	TRBV11-2	NA	TRBJ2-3	TGTGCCAGCAGCTGGGACAGGAGCACAGATACGCAGTATTTT	CASSWDRSTDTQYF
TRBD2	TRBV4-1	NA	TRBJ2-1	TGCGCCAGCAGCCAAGGGCCTAGCGGGAGCCCTCTCTCCTACAATGAGCAGTTCTTC	CASSQGPSGSPLSYNEQFF
NA	TRBV9	NA	TRBJ1-2	TGTGCCAGCAGCGTAGCCCCGGGGTTGAACCATGGCTACACCTTC	CASSVAPGLNHGYTF
NA	TRBV10-1	NA	TRBJ1-1	TGCGCCAGCAGTGAGTCCAACAGGGTCATGAACACTGAAGCTTTCTTT	CASSESNRVMNTEAFF
TRBD1	TRBV5-1	NA	TRBJ1-1	TGCGCCAGCAACGCCGGACAGGGTAAGGCTGAAGCTTTCTTT	CASNAGQGKAEAFF
TRBD1	TRBV12-5	NA	TRBJ2-5	TGTGCTAGTGGTTTGAGTTCGGGACAGGGGACGGAGACCCAGTACTTC	CASGLSSGQGTETQYF
TRBD1	TRBV4-1	NA	TRBJ2-7	TGCGCCAGCAGCCGGCAAGGGACAGGGGGTTCCTACGAGCAGTACTTC	CASSRQGTGGSYEQYF
NA	TRBV19	NA	TRBJ2-2	TGTGCCAGTAGTAGGGCACAGACGAACACCGGGGAGCTGTTTTTT	CASSRAQTNTGELFF
NA	TRBV5-5	NA	TRBJ2-7	TGTGCCAGCAGCTTCTGGGGCAACGAGCAGTACTTC	CASSFWGNEQYF